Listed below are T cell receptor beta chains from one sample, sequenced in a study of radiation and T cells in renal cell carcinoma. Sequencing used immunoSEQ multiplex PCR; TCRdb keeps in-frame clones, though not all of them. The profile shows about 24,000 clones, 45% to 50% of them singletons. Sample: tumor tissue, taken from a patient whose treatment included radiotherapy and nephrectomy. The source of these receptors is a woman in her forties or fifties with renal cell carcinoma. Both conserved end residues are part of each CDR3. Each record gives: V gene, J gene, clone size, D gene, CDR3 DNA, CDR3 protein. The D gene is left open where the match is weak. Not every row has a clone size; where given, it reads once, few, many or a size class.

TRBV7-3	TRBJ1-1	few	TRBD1	TGTGCCAGCAGCCCAACGGGACAGCCTGAAGCTTTCTTT	CASSPTGQPEAFF
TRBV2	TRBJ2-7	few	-	TGTGCCAGCAGTGACCTTACTGAAGGCTACGAGCAGTACTTC	CASSDLTEGYEQYF
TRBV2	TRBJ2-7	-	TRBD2	TGTGCCAGCAGTGCGGACAGCGCTAGCGGGGGAATTTACGAGCAGTACTTC	CASSADSASGGIYEQYF
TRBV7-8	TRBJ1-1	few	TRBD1	TGTGCCAGCAGCTTCAACAGGGGAGGGGACACTGAAGCTTTCTTT	CASSFNRGGDTEAFF
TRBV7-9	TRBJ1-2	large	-	TGTGCCAGCAGCTCCGACAGACATGGCTACACCTTC	CASSSDRHGYTF
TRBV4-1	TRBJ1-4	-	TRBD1	TGCGCCAGCAGCTTCCGGAAAGGGGGCGGTGATGAAAAACTGTTTTTT	CASSFRKGGGDEKLFF
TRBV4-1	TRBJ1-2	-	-	TGCGCCAGCAGCCAAGATGTGGGGAGCTATGGCTACACCTTC	CASSQDVGSYGYTF
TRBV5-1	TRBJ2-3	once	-	TGCGCCAGCCGGGGCGCCGGCACAGATACGCAGTATTTT	CASRGAGTDTQYF
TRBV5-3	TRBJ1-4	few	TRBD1	TGTGCCAGCAGCCGTTCCCGGACAGGGAAGGAAAAACTGTTTTTT	CASSRSRTGKEKLFF
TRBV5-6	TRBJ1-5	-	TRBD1	TGTGCCAGCAGCCGAGGGACAGGGCCCAATCAGCCCCAGCATTTT	CASSRGTGPNQPQHF
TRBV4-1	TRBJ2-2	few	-	TGCGCCAGCAGCCAAGTCGCGGGACTGAACACCGGGGAGCTGTTTTTT	CASSQVAGLNTGELFF
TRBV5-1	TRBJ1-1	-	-	TGCGCCAGCAGCTTGGGAGGGGGAGCCCAAGCTTTCTTT	CASSLGGGAQAFF
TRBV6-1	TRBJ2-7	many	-	TGTGCCAGCCTCGGAGGCAGCTACGAGCAGTACTTC	CASLGGSYEQYF
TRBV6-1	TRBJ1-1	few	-	TGTGCCAGCAGGCGACAAATGAACACTGAAGCTTTCTTT	CASRRQMNTEAFF
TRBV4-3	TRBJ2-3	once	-	TGCGCCAGCAGCCCTGAGGGCACAGATACGCAGTATTTT	CASSPEGTDTQYF
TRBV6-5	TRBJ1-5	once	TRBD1	TGTGCCAGCAGTCCCCAGGGGGGCAATCAGCCCCAGCATTTT	CASSPQGGNQPQHF
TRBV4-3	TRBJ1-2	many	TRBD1	TGCGCCAGCAGCCCCGGACAGGGAGTCAGGGGCTACACCTTC	CASSPGQGVRGYTF
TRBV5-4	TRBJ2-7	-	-	TGTGCCAGCAGCTCACTGGTGACGGGGGCCTCCTACGAGCAGTACTTC	CASSSLVTGASYEQYF
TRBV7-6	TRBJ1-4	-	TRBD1	TGTGCCAGCAGCTTCTCAGGGACAGGGGGCATGTCTAATGAAAAACTGTTTTTT	CASSFSGTGGMSNEKLFF
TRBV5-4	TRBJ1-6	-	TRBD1	TGTGCCAGCAGCTGGGTGACAGGGGGCCCTTATAATTCACCCCTCCACTTT	CASSWVTGGPYNSPLHF
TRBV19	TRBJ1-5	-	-	TGTGCCAGTAGTATTTATCGAGGGGCGTTCGGTCAGCCCCAGCATTTT	CASSIYRGAFGQPQHF
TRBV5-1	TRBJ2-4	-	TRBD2	TGCGCCAGCAGCTTGGAGGTAGCGGGCGCCAAAAACATTCAGTACTTC	CASSLEVAGAKNIQYF
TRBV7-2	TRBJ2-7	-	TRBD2	TGTGCCAGCTCGCCAGCGGGGGGCTACGAGCAGTACTTC	CASSPAGGYEQYF
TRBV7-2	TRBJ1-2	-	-	TGTGCCAGCAGGCCAGGGTTTGGGGGCTACACCTTC	CASRPGFGGYTF
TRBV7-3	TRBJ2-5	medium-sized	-	TGTGCCAGCAGCTTAACCCCCCAAGAGACCCAGTACTTC	CASSLTPQETQYF
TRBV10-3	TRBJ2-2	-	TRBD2	TGTGCCATCAGTGGGGGTCCGGGACTATTCACCGGGGAGCTGTTTTTT	CAISGGPGLFTGELFF
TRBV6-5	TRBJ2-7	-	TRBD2	TGTGCCAGCAGCTCCCCCGGGACTAGCACGGGTGAGCAGTACTTC	CASSSPGTSTGEQYF
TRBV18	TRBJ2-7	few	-	TGTGCCAGCTCACCAGAGGGGAACGAGCAGTACTTC	CASSPEGNEQYF